Listed below are T cell receptor beta chains from one sample, sequenced in a study of T cells after yellow fever vaccination. TCRdb reprocessed the 5' RACE reads with MiXCR, giving one entry per CDR3 protein. The table shows around 530,000 distinct CDR3 sequences, with about 15% occurring only once. The material sequenced was PBMCs, taken less than 6 days after the first yellow fever vaccination. The origin of the receptors is a man aged 18 to 30 who received the YFV17D yellow fever vaccine. The conserved cysteine and the conserved F or W are not part of the CDR3 here. Fields, in order: clone size, J gene, V gene, CDR3 protein. Clone size is given for some rows only: seen once, a few or many times, or a class if the clone is expanded.

-	TRBJ1-6	TRBV4-2	ASSPPPGGNYNSPLH
-	TRBJ2-1	TRBV4-1	ASSQPGGYEQF
-	TRBJ1-2	TRBV15	ATSRDLGQHYGYT
-	TRBJ2-3	TRBV28	ASSLSAGAAANTQY
few	TRBJ2-2	TRBV5-1	ASSLVSEEKSGELF
few	TRBJ1-1	TRBV20-1	SAREPRGNTEAF
few	TRBJ1-5	TRBV6-1	ASSQTGYSNQPQH
few	TRBJ2-5	TRBV5-1	ASSLGREPQETQY
-	TRBJ1-6	TRBV9	ASTTGASYNSPLH
-	TRBJ2-7	TRBV5-4	ASSLGAGLYEQY
many	TRBJ2-2	TRBV12-3/TRBV12-4	ASSERQTGELF
few	TRBJ2-4	TRBV12-3/TRBV12-4	ASSSGRRGLVAKNIQY
many	TRBJ1-1	TRBV15	ATSRGGYTEAF
few	TRBJ1-1	TRBV20-1	SASGGRYTEAF
-	TRBJ1-2	TRBV29-1	SVVRDRGYGYT
many	TRBJ2-5	TRBV12-3/TRBV12-4	ASSLAARVRIQETQY
few	TRBJ1-1	TRBV10-3	AISKTGSQDTEAF
-	TRBJ1-5	TRBV7-2	ASSLTMDGPQH
-	TRBJ2-7	TRBV10-2	ASRDMRTYEQY
few	TRBJ2-1	TRBV4-1	ASSQDPGGDFYEQF
-	TRBJ1-2	TRBV18	ASSRNRENYGYT
-	TRBJ2-1	TRBV20-1	SASRWGLAVGEQF
-	TRBJ1-4	TRBV10-3	AIRGTGGTNEKLF
few	TRBJ1-6	TRBV4-3	ASSQEGASNSPLH
many	TRBJ2-1	TRBV11-2	ASSSFGGGDEQF
-	TRBJ2-1	TRBV2	ASSEGTSGWSSYNEQF
few	TRBJ2-7	TRBV20-1	SASDGSYEQY
few	TRBJ2-7	TRBV27	ASVDRYEQY
once	TRBJ1-5	TRBV7-2	ASSQGQLNQPQH
-	TRBJ2-1	TRBV5-4	ASSFSGGSLRSSYNEQF
-	TRBJ1-2	TRBV28	ASERTAANYGYT